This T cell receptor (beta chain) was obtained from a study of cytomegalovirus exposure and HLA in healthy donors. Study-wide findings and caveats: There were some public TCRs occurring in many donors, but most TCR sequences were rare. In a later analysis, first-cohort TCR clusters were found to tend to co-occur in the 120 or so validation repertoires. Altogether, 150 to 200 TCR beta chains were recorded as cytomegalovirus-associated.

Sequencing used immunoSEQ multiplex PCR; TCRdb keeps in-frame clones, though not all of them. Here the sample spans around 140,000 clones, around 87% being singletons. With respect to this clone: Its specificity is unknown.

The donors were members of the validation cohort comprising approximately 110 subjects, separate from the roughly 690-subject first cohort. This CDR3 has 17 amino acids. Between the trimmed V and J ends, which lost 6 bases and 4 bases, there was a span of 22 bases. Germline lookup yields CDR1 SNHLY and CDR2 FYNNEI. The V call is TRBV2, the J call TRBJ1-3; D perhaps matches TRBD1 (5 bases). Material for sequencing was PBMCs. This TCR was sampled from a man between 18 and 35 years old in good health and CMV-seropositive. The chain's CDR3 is CASRPNIITGRGNTIYF. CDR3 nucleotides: TGTGCCAGCAGGCCGAATATTATCACAGGAAGGGGAAACACCATATATTTT.